The 30 T cell receptor beta chains below were found in one sample sequenced in a study of T-cell memory formation after mild COVID-19. TCRdb recomputed calls from the 5' RACE reads with MiXCR, one row per CDR3 protein. Among 200,000 to 250,000 distinct CDR3 sequences listed, around 30% were seen once. The sequenced material came from PBMCs or a T cell subset sorted from them (not recorded which). Receptors were obtained from an adult woman who had mild COVID-19 (a few samples of this study predate the infection). Cell type and time point are not known.

The V gene is TRBV12-3 or TRBV12-4, the J gene TRBJ2-1; 8 nucleotides line up with TRBD2. Trimming removed 5 bases from V and 4 bases from J; junction bases left unmatched: 10. CDR3 length equals 16 residues. CDR3 sequence (DNA): TGTGCCAGCAGTGTCCTGGGTCTAGCGGGTTACAATGAGCAGTTCTTC. Translation: CASSVLGLAGYNEQFF.

This clonotype was counted only a few times. The chain recombines TRBV5-1 with TRBJ2-3; perhaps TRBD1 as D (6 bases). The CDR3 has 14 amino acids. The ends were cut back, 4 bases at V and 4 bases at J, with 13 bases in the middle. Germline V gene lookup returns CDR1 SGHRS and CDR2 YFSETQ. CDR3 DNA sequence: TGCGCCAGCAGCCCTGGACAGAGCGCAGATACGCAGTATTTT. Translation: CASSPGQSADTQYF.

The CDR3, as DNA: TGTGCCAGCTCACCACGACAGGAGGAGACCCAGTACTTC. It codes for CASSPRQEETQYF. This chain uses TRBV18 with TRBJ2-5, with D perhaps TRBD1 (6 bases). The length of the CDR3 is 13 residues. The germline V gene encodes CDR1 KGHSH and CDR2 LQKENI. V was clipped by 1 base and J by 5 bases, with 8 bases between them. The variable domain in full, completed from reference TRBV18 and TRBJ2-5, reads NAGVMQNPRHLVRRRGQEARLRCSPMKGHSHVYWYRQLPEEGLKFMVYLQKENIIDESGMPKERFSAEFPKEGPSILRIQQVVRGDSAAYFCASSPRQEETQYFGPGTRLLVL.

The V gene is TRBV5-1, the J gene TRBJ2-7, with D possibly being TRBD2 (6 bases). Per germline, CDR1 SGHRS and CDR2 YFSETQ. V was clipped by 5 bases and J by 3 bases, with 21 bases between them. This CDR3 has 16 amino acids. CDR3 region: CASRLGTGDLGYEQYF. The CDR3 nucleotides are TGCGCCAGCAGGCTTGGGACGGGGGATTTGGGCTACGAGCAGTACTTC.

This clonotype appeared a few times. This rearrangement joins TRBV20-1 to TRBJ2-2; 7 bases align to TRBD2. V shed 1 base, J shed 6 bases, and the junction held 5 bases outside the gene matches. Germline lookup yields CDR1 DFQATT and CDR2 SNEGSKA (reference sequence). CDR3 length: 14 amino acids. For the CDR3, the DNA is TGCAGTGCTAGAGCCCCGACTAGCCCCGGGGAGCTGTTTTTT. Its translation: CSARAPTSPGELFF.

This clonotype was observed a handful of times. V gene TRBV5-5 combines with J gene TRBJ1-2, with D maybe TRBD1 (5 bases). The CDR3 is 15 amino acids. The germline V gene encodes CDR1 SGHKS and CDR2 YYEKEE (reference sequence). V was shortened by 0 bases and J by 5 bases, with 14 bases between the two germline ends. The CDR3, as DNA: TGTGCCAGCAGCTTGGCACAGGATCCCATGTATGGCTACACCTTC. Residues: CASSLAQDPMYGYTF. The full variable domain, in which reference TRBV5-5 and TRBJ1-2 provide the parts outside the CDR3, is DAGVTQSPTHLIKTRGQQVTLRCSPISGHKSVSWYQQVLGQGPQFIFQYYEKEERGRGNFPDRFSARQFPNYSSELNVNALLLGDSALYLCASSLAQDPMYGYTFGSGTRLTVV.

This sequence joins TRBV7-2 and TRBJ2-3, with D maybe TRBD2 (6 bases). This CDR3 comprises 21 residues. V lost 5 bases and J lost 0, with 30 bases in between. Germline-derived CDR1 and CDR2 are SGHTA and FQGNSA. Here the CDR3 reads CASSLEPLIRGNRSSTDTQYF. The DNA of the CDR3 is TGTGCCAGCAGCCTAGAGCCGTTGATACGGGGGAATAGGTCTAGCACAGATACGCAGTATTTT.

The chain uses TRBV10-3 and TRBJ1-1; D perhaps matches TRBD1 (6 bases). Germline-derived CDR1 and CDR2 are ENHRY and SYGVKD. The CDR3 sequence is 14 residues long. Deletions cut 6 bases from V and 0 bases from J, with 11 bases between. The CDR3 nucleotides are TGTGCCATCAGCGGACAGCCGGTGAACACTGAAGCTTTCTTT. This encodes CAISGQPVNTEAFF.

This chain connects TRBV7-2 to TRBJ1-6; TRBD1 might be the D (6 bases). In germline, CDR1 is SGHTA, CDR2 FQGNSA. The CDR3 length is 17 residues. Between the trimmed V and J ends, which lost 1 base and 3 bases, there was a span of 13 bases. Written as DNA, the CDR3 is TGTGCCAGCAGCTTAGATGGGGGCCGAAGCTATAATTCACCCCTCCACTTT. Translated, it gives CASSLDGGRSYNSPLHF.

This clonotype was found a few times. This sequence joins TRBV12-3 or TRBV12-4 and TRBJ2-7; the match to TRBD1 covers 10 bases. The V gene end was trimmed by 10 bases and the J gene end by 3 bases; junction bases not matched to a gene: 6. The CDR3 has 13 residues. Written as DNA, the CDR3 is TGTGCCACCGGGGACAGGGGTATCTACGAGCAGTACTTC. Translation gives CATGDRGIYEQYF.

This clonotype has only a few counts. V is TRBV9 and J is TRBJ1-2, with D maybe TRBD1 (6 bases). Trimming shortened V by 0 bases and J by 8 bases, and 8 bases separated the two germline ends. Germline-derived CDR1 and CDR2 are SGDLS and YYNGEE. The CDR3 loop spans 12 amino acids. CDR3 in amino acids: CASSVARGGYTF. CDR3 sequence (DNA): TGTGCCAGCAGCGTAGCGAGGGGGGGCTACACCTTC.

The V gene is TRBV30, the J gene TRBJ2-3; a weak D match, TRBD2 (5 bases). Trimming left V 4 bases short and J 2 bases short, with 16 bases between. CDR1 is GTSNPN and CDR2 is SVGIG in the germline V gene (reference sequence). The CDR3 loop spans 15 amino acids. The CDR3 DNA is TGTGCCTGGACCGCGGGCTGGCGGGTCACAGATACGCAGTATTTT. Its translation: CAWTAGWRVTDTQYF.

The sample holds a few counts of this clonotype. The rearrangement links TRBV7-2 to TRBJ2-5; D call uncertain. Trimming left V 5 bases short and J 4 bases short, with 11 bases between. The CDR3 consists of 13 residues. Looked up from germline, CDR1 is SGHTA and CDR2 is FQGNSA. The CDR3 DNA reads as TGTGCCAGCAGCCCTACGCCCGGAGAGACCCAGTACTTC. This sequence encodes CASSPTPGETQYF.

This clonotype was seen a few times. The chain employs TRBV20-1 and TRBJ2-3; no definite D call. There are 13 residues in the CDR3. Germline loops: CDR1 DFQATT, CDR2 SNEGSKA (reference sequence). Trimming removed 1 base at V and 5 bases at J, with 10 bases between. The CDR3 loop reads CSARGGRRDTQYF. Here the CDR3 DNA reads TGCAGTGCTAGAGGCGGAAGGCGAGATACGCAGTATTTT.

The chain has TRBV19 and TRBJ2-7; TRBD2 matches 8 bases. The CDR3 runs to 14 residues. Germline V gives CDR1 LNHDA, CDR2 SQIVND (reference sequence). V was clipped by 4 bases and J by 2 bases; unmatched bases: 4. This CDR3 is CASSSGGLTYEQYF. The CDR3 region has the DNA TGTGCCAGTAGTAGCGGGGGGTTGACCTACGAGCAGTACTTC.

The CDR3 nucleotides read TGTGCCATCAGTGAGCCAAATGGACTAGCGGGAGAGACCGAGACCCAGTACTTC. Its protein is CAISEPNGLAGETETQYF. The J gene is TRBJ2-5, the V gene TRBV10-3; 13 bases align to TRBD2. Germline V gene data show CDR1 as ENHRY and CDR2 as SYGVKD. V lost 2 bases and J lost 5; bases outside the gene matches: 11. The CDR3 covers 18 residues.

The chain uses TRBV27 and TRBJ2-2, with D maybe TRBD1 (6 bases). This CDR3 has 15 amino acids. Germline loops: CDR1 MNHEY, CDR2 SMNVEV (reference sequence). V shed 2 bases and J shed 1 base, with 8 bases lying between them. The CDR3 DNA follows: TGTGCCAGCAGTTTAATGGGACAGAACACCGGGGAGCTGTTTTTT. Translation: CASSLMGQNTGELFF.

V and J are TRBV11-2 and TRBJ2-1; possibly TRBD2 for D (6 bases). CDR3 length equals 13 residues. With 5 bases removed from V and 5 bases from J, the gap between germline ends came to 10 bases. Germline values: CDR1 SGHAT, CDR2 FQNNGV. CDR3 sequence (DNA): TGTGCCAGCAGCCCGGGACTTGACAATGAGCAGTTCTTC. Amino acid sequence: CASSPGLDNEQFF.

The chain carries TRBV4-3 and TRBJ2-1, with D perhaps matching TRBD1 (6 bases). This CDR3 has 15 residues. The ends were cut back, 4 bases at V and 2 bases at J, with 12 bases in the middle. Germline loops: CDR1 LGHNA, CDR2 YSLEER. This CDR3 is CASSPTQGTYNEQFF. DNA of the CDR3: TGCGCCAGCAGCCCTACACAGGGCACCTACAATGAGCAGTTCTTC.

The chain combines TRBV20-1 with TRBJ2-4; 10 bases match TRBD2. The germline V gene encodes CDR1 DFQATT and CDR2 SNEGSKA (reference sequence). CDR3 length: 19 amino acids. Trimming took 1 base from V and 0 from J; bases not matched to a gene: 12. The CDR3 loop is CSARAYLAGDWIAKNIQYF. In DNA form, the CDR3 reads TGCAGTGCTAGAGCATATCTAGCGGGAGATTGGATAGCCAAAAACATTCAGTACTTC.

This clonotype occurred a few times. CDR3 in DNA: TGTGCCAGCAGCCGAGGGACGGGTAATAATTCACCCCTCCACTTT. It yields the protein CASSRGTGNNSPLHF. J is TRBJ1-6 and V is TRBV2, with D possibly TRBD1 on 5 matching bases. CDR1 and CDR2 (germline): SNHLY, FYNNEI. This CDR3 is built from 15 residues. V lost 6 bases to trimming and J lost 5 bases, with 14 bases between them.

The chain employs TRBV20-1 and TRBJ2-7, with 9 bases that match TRBD2. This CDR3 has 14 amino acids. V dropped 0 bases and J dropped 0; count of bases not matched to a gene: 0. Per germline, CDR1 DFQATT and CDR2 SNEGSKA (reference sequence). The CDR3, as DNA: TGCAGTGCTAGAGATAGCGGGAGCTCCTACGAGCAGTACTTC. This codes for CSARDSGSSYEQYF.

This clonotype was picked up a small number of times. The chain uses TRBV15 and TRBJ2-1; perhaps D is TRBD1 or TRBD2 (5 bases each). This CDR3 has 12 amino acids. V dropped 4 bases and J dropped 11 bases, with 12 bases sitting between them. Germline V gene sequence: CDR1 LNHNV, CDR2 YYDKDF (reference sequence). CDR3 protein: CATSTAGTKQFF. DNA for the CDR3: TGTGCCACCAGCACCGCCGGGACCAAGCAGTTCTTC.

The CDR3 DNA reads TGTGCCAGCAGCTTGCGGCCAGCGGGGACCTCTCGGGAGCTGTTTTTT. This sequence encodes CASSLRPAGTSRELFF. The rearrangement joins TRBV5-5 to TRBJ2-2; 7 bases are a match to TRBD2. The V gene end was trimmed by 1 base and the J gene end by 9 bases; junction bases not matched to a gene: 12. The CDR3 has 16 residues. From germline, CDR1 is SGHKS and CDR2 YYEKEE (reference sequence).

This clonotype was observed a few times. The rearrangement links TRBV27 to TRBJ2-5; no reliable D call. V lost 6 bases and J 1 base, leaving 9 bases between the germline ends. The length of the CDR3 is 13 residues. Per germline, CDR1 MNHEY and CDR2 SMNVEV (reference sequence). CDR3 DNA sequence: TGTGCCAGCAGGGTCAGACCCCAAGAGACCCAGTACTTC. Its translation is CASRVRPQETQYF.

This clonotype appeared a few times. This rearrangement joins TRBV5-1 to TRBJ2-5; no definite D call. The germline V gene encodes CDR1 SGHRS and CDR2 YFSETQ. Trimming took off 5 bases at V and 0 bases at J, with 2 bases between the two ends. This CDR3 has 11 amino acids. Here the CDR3 reads CASRYQETQYF. The CDR3 coding sequence is TGCGCCAGCAGATACCAAGAGACCCAGTACTTC.

This clonotype was picked up a small number of times. The V gene is TRBV7-2, the J gene TRBJ2-1, with 7 bases fitting TRBD2. Per the germline V gene, CDR1 is SGHTA and CDR2 is FQGNSA. The CDR3 extends over 14 amino acids. The V and J ends lost 5 bases and 7 bases, in that order; junction bases with no gene match: 8. CDR3 nucleotide sequence: TGTGCCAGCAGCACGCGACTAGCCCTAAATGAGCAGTTCTTC. Protein product: CASSTRLALNEQFF.

The chain links TRBV23-1 to TRBJ2-7; tentatively, D is TRBD1 or TRBD2 (5 bases each). TRBV23-1 counts as an open reading frame of uncertain function. The ends were cut back, 3 bases at V and 6 bases at J, with 18 bases in the middle. The CDR3 has 15 residues. The DNA for the CDR3 is TGCGCCAGCAGTCACCCGGGGACGAACCTCTCCGAGCAGTACTTC. This encodes CASSHPGTNLSEQYF.

The chain combines TRBV6-2 or TRBV6-3 with TRBJ2-5; the D gene could be TRBD1 or TRBD2 (6 bases each). Germline V lookup: CDR1 MNHEY, CDR2 SVGEGT. V lost 3 bases to trimming and J lost 3 bases, with 17 bases between them. The CDR3 has 16 residues. DNA of the CDR3: TGTGCCAGCAGTTATCCCCTCGGGGGCATCGAAGAGACCCAGTACTTC. Translated: CASSYPLGGIEETQYF.

The chain carries TRBV12-3 or TRBV12-4 and TRBJ2-1; D not certain. Trimming left V 6 bases short and J 15 bases short, with 15 bases between. CDR3 length: 11 residues. The DNA for the CDR3 is TGTGCCAGCAGCGACCAAAGGCGAATGTTCTTC. Protein product: CASSDQRRMFF.